The 9 T cell receptor beta chains in this list originate from one sample, sequenced in a study of identical twins. TCRdb processed the 5' RACE reads anew with MiXCR; each CDR3 protein has one entry. The repertoire includes a few hundred thousand distinct CDR3 sequences, approximately 10% of them detected once, and 2.5% to 3.5% sits in the top ten. These records were also assigned to another study, of yellow fever vaccine responses in identical twins.

The sequenced sample consisted of PBMCs. The receptor set was obtained from a woman younger than 30 in good health.

This clonotype was found many times. This chain joins TRBV10-3 and TRBJ2-3, with 12 bases identical to TRBD2. CDR1 is ENHRY, CDR2 SYGVKD, per germline. V was clipped by 4 bases and J by 0 bases; unmatched bases: 8. This CDR3 has 18 amino acids. The CDR3 DNA sequence: TGTGCCATCAGTGGAGGAACTAGCGGGAGGACTAGCACAGATACGCAGTATTTT. It specifies CAISGGTSGRTSTDTQYF.

The rearrangement links TRBV20-1 to TRBJ2-7, with 11 bases identical to TRBD2. Germline CDR1 DFQATT, CDR2 SNEGSKA (reference sequence). The V gene end was trimmed by 3 bases and the J gene end by 3 bases; junction bases not matched to a gene: 4. The CDR3 sequence is 14 residues long. DNA of the CDR3: TGCAGTGCTAGGCTAGCGGGAGGTAACTACGAGCAGTACTTC. Translating gives CSARLAGGNYEQYF.

This clonotype was seen many times. The chain combines TRBV27 with TRBJ2-3; D ambiguous. The germline V and J ends were trimmed by 2 bases and 0 bases, with 12 bases remaining between them. The germline V gene encodes CDR1 MNHEY and CDR2 SMNVEV (reference sequence). The CDR3 length is 16 residues. CDR3 in amino acids: CASSLARRVSTDTQYF. CDR3 coding DNA: TGTGCCAGCAGTTTAGCACGGAGAGTTAGCACAGATACGCAGTATTTT.

The chain employs TRBV20-1 and TRBJ1-5; maybe TRBD1 (5 bases). The V end lost 0 bases, the J end lost 3 bases, and 9 bases lay between the germline ends. CDR1 is DFQATT and CDR2 is SNEGSKA in the germline V gene (reference sequence). The CDR3 is 14 residues long. Written as DNA, the CDR3 is TGCAGTGCTAGAGATTGGGGACCCAATCAGCCCCAGCATTTT. Encoded protein: CSARDWGPNQPQHF.

This clonotype occurred many times. The chain recombines TRBV12-3 or TRBV12-4 with TRBJ2-2; weak D call: TRBD2 (6 bases). The CDR3 totals 13 residues. Deletions cut 6 bases from V and 5 bases from J, with 10 bases between. The CDR3, as DNA: TGTGCCAGCAGACCCGCGGGGACCGGGGAGCTGTTTTTT. Translation gives CASRPAGTGELFF.

The V call is TRBV6-2 or TRBV6-3, the J call TRBJ2-2, with D possibly being TRBD2 (7 bases). Looked up from germline, CDR1 is MNHEY and CDR2 is SVGEGT. CDR3 length equals 15 residues. V was shortened by 6 bases and J by 5 bases, with 16 bases between the two germline ends. In nucleotides, the CDR3 is TGTGCCAGCAGACTAGGCGGGGGCCGTACCGGGGAGCTGTTTTTT. It is translated as CASRLGGGRTGELFF.

The chain joins TRBV6-2 or TRBV6-3 to TRBJ2-7; no definite D call. The germline V gene has CDR1 MNHEY and CDR2 SVGEGT. The V end lost 2 bases, the J end lost 3 bases, and 8 bases lay between the germline ends. The CDR3 contains 13 residues. CDR3 residues: CASSYRKNYEQYF. The CDR3, as DNA: TGTGCCAGCAGTTACCGAAAAAACTACGAGCAGTACTTC.

The chain is built from TRBV7-6 and TRBJ1-2, with TRBD1 as a possible D gene (5 bases). Trimming took off 5 bases at V and 4 bases at J, with 23 bases between the two ends. The germline V gene encodes CDR1 SGHVS and CDR2 FNYEAQ. The CDR3 has 17 amino acids. CDR3 in DNA: TGTGCCAGCAGCCCCTCGCCCCCAGGGACTACAGGCTATGGCTACACCTTC. Its protein is CASSPSPPGTTGYGYTF. The full variable domain, its missing parts supplied by reference TRBV7-6 and TRBJ1-2, is GAGVSQSPRYKVTKRGQDVALRCDPISGHVSLYWYRQALGQGPEFLTYFNYEAQQDKSGLPNDRFSAERPEGSISTLTIQRTEQRDSAMYRCASSPSPPGTTGYGYTFGSGTRLTVV.

This clonotype was seen many times. The chain is built from TRBV5-1 and TRBJ2-5; 7 nucleotides agree with TRBD2. Germline CDR1 and CDR2: SGHRS and YFSETQ. V shed 7 bases, J shed 4 bases, and the junction held 7 bases outside the gene matches. The CDR3 length is 13 residues. The CDR3 reads CASGRAVGETQYF. The CDR3 nucleotides read TGCGCCAGCGGGAGGGCGGTCGGAGAGACCCAGTACTTC. Full variable domain (remainder filled in from reference TRBV5-1 and TRBJ2-5): KAGVTQTPRYLIKTRGQQVTLSCSPISGHRSVSWYQQTPGQGLQFLFEYFSETQRNKGNFPGRFSGRQFSNSRSEMNVSTLELGDSALYLCASGRAVGETQYFGPGTRLLVL.